This T cell receptor (beta chain) comes out of a study of cytomegalovirus exposure and HLA in healthy donors. General study findings and limits: Most TCR sequences were seen very rarely across donors, but some public TCRs occurred in many. Most of the TCR beta V segments (in an earlier analysis) were productive either about 87% or about 30% of the time. V- and J-gene trimming of TCR beta was linked (in a later analysis) to a missense DCLRE1C variant. Analyses of presence and absence presupposed an approximately uniform sequencing depth across donors.

With respect to this clone: Its antigen is not identified.

Both 60 Vbeta primers and 13 Jbeta primers went into the PCR. Assay used: immunoSEQ multiplex PCR; TCRdb lists only in-frame clones, some missing. The sample includes roughly 150,000 clones, 81% seen only once; the top ten take around 1.3%. Sequencing was done on a sample of PBMCs. The sequence came from a man between 50 and 59 years old in good health and CMV-seropositive.

CDR3 loop: CASSVALKETQYF. The DNA of the CDR3 is TGTGCCAGCAGCGTAGCCTTAAAAGAGACCCAGTACTTC. The chain couples TRBV9 to TRBJ2-5; D is ambiguous. The V end lost 0 bases, the J end lost 3 bases, and 6 bases lay between the germline ends. Germline V CDR1 and CDR2: SGDLS, YYNGEE. CDR3 size: 13 residues.